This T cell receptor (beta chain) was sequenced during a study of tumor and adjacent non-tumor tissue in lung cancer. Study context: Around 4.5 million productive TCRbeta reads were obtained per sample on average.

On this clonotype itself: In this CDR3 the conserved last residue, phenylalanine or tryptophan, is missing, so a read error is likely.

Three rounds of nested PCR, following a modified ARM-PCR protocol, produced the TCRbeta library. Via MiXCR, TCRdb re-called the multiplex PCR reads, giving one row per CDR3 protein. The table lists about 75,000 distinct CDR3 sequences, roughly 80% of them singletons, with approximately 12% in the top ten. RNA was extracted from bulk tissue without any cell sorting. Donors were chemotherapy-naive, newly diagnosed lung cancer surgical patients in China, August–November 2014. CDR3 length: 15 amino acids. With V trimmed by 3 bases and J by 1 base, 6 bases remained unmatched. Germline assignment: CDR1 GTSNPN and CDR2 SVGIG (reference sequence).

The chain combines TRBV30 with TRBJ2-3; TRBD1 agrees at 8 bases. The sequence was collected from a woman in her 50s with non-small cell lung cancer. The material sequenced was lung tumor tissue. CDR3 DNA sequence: TGTGCCTGGAGCGTCCAGGGGGCCGGCACAGATACGCAGTATTCT. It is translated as CAWSVQGAGTDTQYS.